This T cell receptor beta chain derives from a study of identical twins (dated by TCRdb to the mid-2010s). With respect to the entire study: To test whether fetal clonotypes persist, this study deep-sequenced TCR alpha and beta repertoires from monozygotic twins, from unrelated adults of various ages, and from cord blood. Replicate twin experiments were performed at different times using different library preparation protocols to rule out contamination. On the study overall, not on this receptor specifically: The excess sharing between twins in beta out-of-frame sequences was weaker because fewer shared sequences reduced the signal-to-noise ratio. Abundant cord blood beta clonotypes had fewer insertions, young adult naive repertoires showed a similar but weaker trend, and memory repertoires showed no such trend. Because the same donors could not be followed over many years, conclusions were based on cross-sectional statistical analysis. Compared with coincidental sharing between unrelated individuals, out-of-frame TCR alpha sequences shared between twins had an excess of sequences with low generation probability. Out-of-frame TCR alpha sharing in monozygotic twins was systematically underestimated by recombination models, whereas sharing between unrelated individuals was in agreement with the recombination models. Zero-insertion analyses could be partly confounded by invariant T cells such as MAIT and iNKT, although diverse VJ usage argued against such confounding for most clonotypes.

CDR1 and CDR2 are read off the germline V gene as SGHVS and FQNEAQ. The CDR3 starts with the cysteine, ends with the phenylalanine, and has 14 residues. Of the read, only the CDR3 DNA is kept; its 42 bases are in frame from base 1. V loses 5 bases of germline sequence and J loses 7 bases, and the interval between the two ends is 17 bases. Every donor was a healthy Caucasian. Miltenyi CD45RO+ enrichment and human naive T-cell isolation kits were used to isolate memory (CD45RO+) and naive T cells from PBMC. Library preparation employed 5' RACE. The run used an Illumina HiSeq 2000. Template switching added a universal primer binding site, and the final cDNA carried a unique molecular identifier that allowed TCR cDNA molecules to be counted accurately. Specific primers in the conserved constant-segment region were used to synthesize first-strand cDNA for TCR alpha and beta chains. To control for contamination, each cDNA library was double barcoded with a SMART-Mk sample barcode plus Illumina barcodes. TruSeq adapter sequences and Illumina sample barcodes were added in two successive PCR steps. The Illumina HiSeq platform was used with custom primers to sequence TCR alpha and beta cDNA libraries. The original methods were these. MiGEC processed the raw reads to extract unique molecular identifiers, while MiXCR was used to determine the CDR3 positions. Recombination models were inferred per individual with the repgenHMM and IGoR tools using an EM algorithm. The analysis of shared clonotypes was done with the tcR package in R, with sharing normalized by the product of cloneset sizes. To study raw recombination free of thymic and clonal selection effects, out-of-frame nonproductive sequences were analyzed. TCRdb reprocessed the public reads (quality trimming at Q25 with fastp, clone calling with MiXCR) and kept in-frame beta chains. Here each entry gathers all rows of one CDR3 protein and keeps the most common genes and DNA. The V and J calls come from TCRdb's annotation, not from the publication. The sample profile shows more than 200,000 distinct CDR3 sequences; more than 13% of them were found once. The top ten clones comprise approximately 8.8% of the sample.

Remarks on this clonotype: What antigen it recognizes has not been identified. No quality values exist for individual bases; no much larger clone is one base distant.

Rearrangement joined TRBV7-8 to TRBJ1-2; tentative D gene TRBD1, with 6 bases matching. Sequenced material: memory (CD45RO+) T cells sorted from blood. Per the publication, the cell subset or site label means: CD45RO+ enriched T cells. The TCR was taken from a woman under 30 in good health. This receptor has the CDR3 CASSIGPQGGGYTF. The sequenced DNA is TGTGCCAGCAGCATCGGGCCTCAAGGGGGTGGCTACACCTTC.